The T cell receptor beta chain described here comes from a study of STAT5B mutations in CD4+ large granular lymphocyte leukemia. Clones were read by immunoSEQ multiplex PCR, and TCRdb kept only the in-frame ones, dropping some. Here the sample spans tens of thousands of clones, 70% to 75% being singletons. CDR1 and CDR2 from the germline V gene are SNHLY and FYNNEI. CDR3 length: 15 residues. J gave up 6 bases and V 1 base, and 4 bases lay outside the gene matches. The source is a human donor in good health. The rearrangement links TRBV2 to TRBJ2-3; the match to TRBD2 covers 10 bases. Sequencing used CD4+ T cells from blood buffy coats. DNA for the CDR3: TGTGCCAGCAGTGAAGTGTCTAGCGGGAGCGATACGCAGTATTTT. Translation: CASSEVSSGSDTQYF.